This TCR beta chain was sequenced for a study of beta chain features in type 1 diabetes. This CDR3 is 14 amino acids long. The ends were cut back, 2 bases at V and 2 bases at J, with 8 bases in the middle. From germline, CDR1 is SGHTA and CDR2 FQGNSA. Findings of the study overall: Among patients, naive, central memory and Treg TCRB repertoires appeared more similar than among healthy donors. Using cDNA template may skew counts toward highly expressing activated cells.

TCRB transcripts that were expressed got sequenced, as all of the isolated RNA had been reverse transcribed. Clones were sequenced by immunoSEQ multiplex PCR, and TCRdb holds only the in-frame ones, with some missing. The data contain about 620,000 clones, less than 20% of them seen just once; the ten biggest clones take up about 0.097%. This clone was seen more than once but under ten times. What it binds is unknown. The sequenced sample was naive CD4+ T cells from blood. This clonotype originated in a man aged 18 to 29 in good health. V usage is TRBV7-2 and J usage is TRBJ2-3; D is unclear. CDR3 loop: CASSLMGTTDTQYF. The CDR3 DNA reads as TGTGCCAGCAGCTTAATGGGTACCACAGATACGCAGTATTTT. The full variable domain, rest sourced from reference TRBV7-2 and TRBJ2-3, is GAGVSQSPSNKVTEKGKDVELRCDPISGHTALYWYRQSLGQGLEFLIYFQGNSAPDKSGLPSDRFSAERTGGSVSTLTIQRTQQEDSAVYLCASSLMGTTDTQYFGPGTRLTVL.